Following are 19 T cell receptor beta chains from one sample sequenced in a study of blood T cell repertoires in COVID-19. Sequenced by immunoSEQ multiplex PCR; TCRdb stores in-frame clones only, minus some. Of around 400,000 clones detected, more than 75% appear once; the ten largest clones hold 2% to 2.5%. Sequenced sample: peripheral blood. These receptors all come from a woman in her sixties or seventies with COVID-19, enrolled during active disease.

The rearrangement joins TRBV18 to TRBJ2-7, with 7 bases fitting TRBD1. The germline CDR1 and CDR2 sequences are KGHSH and LQKENI. The CDR3 sequence is 15 residues long. V was clipped by 6 bases and J by 1 base; unmatched bases: 9. CDR3 bases: TGTGCCAGCTCGCTAACTACAGGGGTTTCCTACGAGCAGTACTTC. Its translation is CASSLTTGVSYEQYF.

This chain links TRBV11-3 with TRBJ2-5; the match to TRBD1 covers 9 bases. J was trimmed by 2 bases and V by 1 base; bases with no gene match: 8. This CDR3 comprises 17 residues. Germline CDR1 is SGHNT and CDR2 is YENEEA. CDR3 nucleotides: TGTGCCAGCAGCTTAGGTTACCCGGGACAGGGACAAGAGACCCAGTACTTC. This sequence encodes CASSLGYPGQGQETQYF.

The chain links TRBV2 to TRBJ1-2; no definite D call. The V gene's germline CDR1 is SNHLY and CDR2 FYNNEI. This CDR3 has 14 amino acids. V dropped 6 bases and J dropped 3 bases, with 14 bases sitting between them. CDR3 residues: CASRRSTQDYGYTF. In nucleotides, the CDR3 is TGTGCCAGCAGAAGAAGCACCCAGGACTATGGCTACACCTTC.

For this clone: This sample also contains other DNA sequences that code for the same CDR3. This chain links TRBV2 with TRBJ1-2, with D possibly being TRBD1 (6 bases). The CDR3 sequence is 13 residues long. V was shortened by 3 bases and J by 4 bases, with 9 bases between the two germline ends. Germline CDR1 reads SNHLY; CDR2 reads FYNNEI. The CDR3 region has the DNA TGTGCCAGCAGTGAGGGCAGGGGCTATGGCTACACCTTC. Its translation is CASSEGRGYGYTF.

The chain is built from TRBV29-1 and TRBJ2-1; a possible D gene is TRBD1 (6 bases). V was cut by 4 bases and J by 2 bases, with 18 bases left in between. Germline V lookup: CDR1 SQVTM, CDR2 ANQGSEA. The CDR3 consists of 16 residues. The CDR3 reads CSVVPLGQPTYNEQFF. Written as DNA, the CDR3 is TGCAGCGTTGTTCCCCTCGGACAGCCGACCTACAATGAGCAGTTCTTC.

In its sample, this clone was seen a few times. The chain is built from TRBV6-5 and TRBJ1-1; no reliable D call. Germline CDR1 and CDR2: MNHEY and SVGAGI. The CDR3 length is 14 residues. V shed 6 bases and J shed 1 base, with 12 bases lying between them. This CDR3 is CASRAHGGNTEAFF. As DNA, the CDR3 is TGTGCCAGCAGAGCCCACGGAGGGAACACTGAAGCTTTCTTT.

The CDR3 region is CASSSPGAGGPRTGELFF. The CDR3 DNA sequence: TGTGCCAGCAGCTCCCCGGGGGCGGGGGGGCCAAGGACCGGGGAGCTGTTTTTT. V and J are TRBV4-2 and TRBJ2-2; 9 bases are shared with TRBD2. The germline gives CDR1 LGHNA, CDR2 YNFKEQ. The length of the CDR3 is 18 residues. Trimming cost V 5 bases and J 5 bases; bases outside gene matches: 15.

V and J are TRBV30 and TRBJ2-5; D ambiguous. The CDR3 runs to 12 residues. CDR1 is GTSNPN and CDR2 is SVGIG in the germline V gene (reference sequence). Trimming cost V 1 base and J 10 bases, with 13 bases left between them. CDR3 in DNA: TGTGCCTGGAGTGCACCCCGGGTGGGCCAGTACTTC. Protein product: CAWSAPRVGQYF.

The chain combines TRBV5-1 with TRBJ1-6; 7 nucleotides match TRBD1. V was clipped by 2 bases and J by 6 bases; unmatched bases: 8. Germline assignment: CDR1 SGHRS and CDR2 YFSETQ. This CDR3 is built from 16 residues. Here the CDR3 reads CASSLTGTAFNSPLHF. CDR3 sequence (DNA): TGCGCCAGCAGCTTAACCGGGACAGCCTTTAATTCACCCCTCCACTTT.

Turning to this clone: Additional DNA sequences in this sample encode the identical CDR3. J is TRBJ2-7 and V is TRBV5-1, with 8 bases fitting TRBD1. CDR1 and CDR2 (germline): SGHRS, YFSETQ. V shed 2 bases and J 3 bases; nucleotides not matched to a gene: 4. CDR3 length: 14 residues. In DNA form, the CDR3 reads TGCGCCAGCAGCTTAACAGGGGGGAACTACGAGCAGTACTTC. Residues: CASSLTGGNYEQYF.

This clone appeared a few times. V and J are TRBV27 and TRBJ1-1; 7 bases align to TRBD1. This CDR3 is built from 14 residues. Per germline, CDR1 MNHEY and CDR2 SMNVEV (reference sequence). The junction had 3 bases not matched to a gene; V was cut back by 5 bases and J by 0 bases. The CDR3 bases are TGTGCCAGCAGTCCTACAGGGGTGAACACTGAAGCTTTCTTT. Translating gives CASSPTGVNTEAFF.

This clone was picked up a small number of times. One junction end does not reproduce the germline sequence, and a read error may be involved. The chain combines TRBV9 with TRBJ2-1; TRBD1 is a possible D gene (6 bases). The germline gives CDR1 SGDLS, CDR2 YYNGEE. The CDR3 consists of 16 residues. CDR3 sequence (DNA): TGTGCCAGCCTCCGTACTGACAGGTACTCCGACAATGAGCAGTTCTTC. It specifies CASLRTDRYSDNEQFF.

The rearrangement uses TRBV7-9 and TRBJ1-1; 9 positions agree with TRBD1. The CDR3 has 15 amino acids. CDR1 SEHNR and CDR2 FQNEAQ come from the germline V gene (reference sequence). Trimming at V came to 5 bases and at J to 7 bases, leaving 11 bases not matched to a gene. This CDR3 is CASSPSTGGVDEAFF. The DNA of the CDR3 is TGTGCCAGCAGCCCCTCGACAGGGGGAGTTGATGAAGCTTTCTTT.

The chain joins TRBV3-1 (or the pseudogene TRBV3-2) to TRBJ2-7, with 15 positions matching TRBD2. Trimming took 4 bases from V and 5 from J; bases not matched to a gene: 6. Germline CDR1 and CDR2: LGHDT and YNNKEL (reference sequence). The CDR3 runs 16 residues. The CDR3 nucleotides read TGTGCCAGCAGCCGGGGACTAGCGGGGGGATGGCACGAGCAGTACTTC. This gives the protein CASSRGLAGGWHEQYF.

This clone came up once. This sequence joins TRBV3-1 (or the pseudogene TRBV3-2) and TRBJ2-5; 10 positions agree with TRBD2. Germline trimming cut 4 bases from V and 3 bases from J; bases unmatched to any gene: 11. The CDR3 extends over 17 amino acids. Germline values: CDR1 LGHDT, CDR2 YNNKEL (reference sequence). CDR3 loop: CASSPRGAGGPKETQYF. CDR3 nucleotide sequence: TGTGCCAGCAGCCCCCGGGGAGCGGGGGGGCCGAAAGAGACCCAGTACTTC.

This chain links TRBV6-6 with TRBJ1-1, with a possible D match to TRBD1 (5 bases). This CDR3 is 15 amino acids long. Looked up from germline, CDR1 is MNHNY and CDR2 is SVGAGI (reference sequence). The V and J ends lost 6 bases and 2 bases respectively, with 16 bases between them. In nucleotides, the CDR3 is TGTGCCAGCAGAGAGACCAGGACATCAAACACTGAAGCTTTCTTT. This encodes CASRETRTSNTEAFF.

V is TRBV28 and J is TRBJ1-1; D gene ambiguous. V was clipped by 7 bases and J by 1 base, with 10 bases between them. The CDR3 length is 13 residues. CDR1 and CDR2 from the germline V gene are MDHEN and SYDVKM. The CDR3, as DNA: TGTGCCAGCAAAAGCGAGAGGAACACTGAAGCTTTCTTT. Translation: CASKSERNTEAFF.

The sample holds one count of this clone. The rearrangement joins TRBV5-5 to TRBJ1-2, with D unclear. Deletions cut 3 bases from V and 8 bases from J, with 8 bases between. Germline CDR1 and CDR2: SGHKS and YYEKEE (reference sequence). This CDR3 contains 11 residues. CDR3 DNA: TGTGCCAGCAGCTCCTCTGTAGGCTACACCTTC. It translates to CASSSSVGYTF. Full variable domain (remainder filled in from reference TRBV5-5 and TRBJ1-2): DAGVTQSPTHLIKTRGQQVTLRCSPISGHKSVSWYQQVLGQGPQFIFQYYEKEERGRGNFPDRFSARQFPNYSSELNVNALLLGDSALYLCASSSSVGYTFGSGTRLTVV.

The V and J genes are TRBV10-3 and TRBJ1-2; TRBD1 is a possible D gene (5 bases). Germline V gene lookup returns CDR1 ENHRY and CDR2 SYGVKD. V lost 6 bases and J lost 5, with 10 bases in between. The CDR3 covers 12 residues. CDR3 loop: CAISRTIYGYTF. The CDR3, as DNA: TGTGCCATCAGCCGGACAATTTATGGCTACACCTTC.